This T cell receptor beta chain was documented in a study of blood T cells in healthy people across ages. Study-wide results and limits: In long-lived donors, naive CD4+ cell counts and diversity exceeded those of aged donors.

On this clonotype itself: Antigen specificity is unknown.

This CDR3 is 18 amino acids long. V lost 3 bases and J lost 8, with 26 bases in between. Germline values: CDR1 WSHSY, CDR2 SAAADI. Primers used in a second PCR of about 6 to 11 cycles were a sample-barcoded 5' primer and a J-beta primer mix. TCRdb reprocessed the 5' RACE reads with MiXCR, giving one entry per CDR3 protein. The sample shows approximately 1.5 million distinct CDR3 sequences, 35% to 45% of them seen only once. V is TRBV10-2 and J is TRBJ2-1; perhaps TRBD1 as D (7 bases). The receptor was isolated from a woman aged 18-35 years in good health. Specimen: blood. The DNA of the CDR3 is TGCGCCAGCAGTGAACACCCCCCTCCGGCTAGCAGGGGGGATGAGCAGTTCTTC. Residues: CASSEHPPPASRGDEQFF.